These 29 T cell receptor beta chains came from one sample sequenced in a study of cytomegalovirus exposure and HLA in healthy donors. The PCR was carried out with 60 Vbeta primers and 13 Jbeta primers. The repertoire was sequenced with immunoSEQ multiplex PCR; TCRdb's copy has only in-frame clones and lacks some. In the table there are over 85,000 clones, 75% to 80% of which are singletons. Sequenced sample: PBMCs. Receptor source: a middle-aged woman in good health and CMV-seronegative.

The chain joins TRBV5-1 to TRBJ2-7, with TRBD1 identical over 10 bases. The germline V gene encodes CDR1 SGHRS and CDR2 YFSETQ. V lost 4 bases, J lost 7 bases, and 8 bases stayed unmatched. The CDR3 runs 14 residues. The CDR3: CASSRDRGSGEQYF. The DNA for the CDR3 is TGCGCCAGCAGCAGGGACAGGGGTTCGGGTGAGCAGTACTTC.

This clone was detected once. This rearrangement joins TRBV5-6 to TRBJ2-5, with D possibly matching TRBD2 (6 bases). The CDR3 extends over 13 amino acids. Trimming stripped 4 bases from V and 0 bases from J, with 7 bases between. CDR1 and CDR2 (germline): SGHDT, YYEEEE. CDR3 nucleotide sequence: TGTGCCAGCAGCCGGACTAACCAAGAGACCCAGTACTTC. It is translated as CASSRTNQETQYF.

J is TRBJ2-4 and V is TRBV11-3; 8 bases line up with TRBD1. Trimming cost V 4 bases and J 0 bases; bases outside gene matches: 5. The CDR3 sequence is 16 residues long. Germline V gene data show CDR1 as SGHNT and CDR2 as YENEEA. The CDR3 bases are TGTGCCAGCAGCTCAGGGGGCACGTCAGCCAAAAACATTCAGTACTTC. This encodes CASSSGGTSAKNIQYF.

The DNA for the CDR3 is TGTGCCAGCAGCTCGGGACAGGAGAAACTCACTGAAGCTTTCTTT. Translating it yields CASSSGQEKLTEAFF. This rearrangement joins TRBV7-8 to TRBJ1-1; TRBD1 matches 8 bases. J lost 4 bases, V lost 4 bases, and 8 bases had no gene match. Germline assignment: CDR1 SGHVS and CDR2 FQNEAQ. The CDR3 contains 15 residues.

This sequence joins TRBV11-1 and TRBJ2-3; TRBD1 agrees at 8 bases. The CDR3 extends over 14 amino acids. Per the germline V gene, CDR1 is SGHAT and CDR2 is FQDESV (reference sequence). The V segment lost 5 bases and the J segment 6 bases; nucleotides outside the gene matches: 7. Written as DNA, the CDR3 is TGTGCCAGCAGCGAGACAGGGGTAGGGGATACGCAGTATTTT. Translation gives CASSETGVGDTQYF. Full variable domain (remainder filled in from reference TRBV11-1 and TRBJ2-3): EAEVAQSPRYKITEKSQAVAFWCDPISGHATLYWYRQILGQGPELLVQFQDESVVDDSQLPKDRFSAERLKGVDSTLKIQPAELGDSAMYLCASSETGVGDTQYFGPGTRLTVL.

This clone came up a few times. Different DNA sequences within this sample yield the same CDR3. V is TRBV11-3 and J is TRBJ2-5; TRBD2 aligns across 7 bases. CDR3 length equals 16 residues. The trim removed 1 base at V and 2 bases at J, leaving 7 bases unmatched. The germline gives CDR1 SGHNT, CDR2 YENEEA. The CDR3 is CASSLGASGDQETQYF. CDR3 bases: TGTGCCAGCAGCTTAGGGGCTAGCGGTGATCAAGAGACCCAGTACTTC.

V and J are TRBV13 and TRBJ2-1; tentative D call: TRBD2 (5 bases). Trimming cost V 6 bases and J 9 bases, with 12 bases left between them. Germline-derived CDR1 and CDR2 are PRHDT and FYEKMQ (reference sequence). The CDR3 has 12 amino acids. In DNA form, the CDR3 reads TGTGCCAGCAGATCCCTAGCTGCTGAGCAGTTCTTC. Protein: CASRSLAAEQFF.

The V call is TRBV6-5, the J call TRBJ2-1; 8 bases agree with TRBD1. The CDR3 has 14 residues. Germline values: CDR1 MNHEY, CDR2 SVGAGI. Trimming removed 6 bases from V and 11 bases from J; junction bases left unmatched: 12. The CDR3 spells CASSHGQGQVKQFF. CDR3 in DNA: TGTGCCAGCAGCCACGGACAGGGCCAAGTGAAGCAGTTCTTC.

This chain connects TRBV6-6 to TRBJ2-7; 8 bases fit TRBD1. CDR1 is MNHNY, CDR2 SVGAGI, per germline (reference sequence). V was clipped by 6 bases and J by 5 bases; unmatched bases: 6. This CDR3 is built from 13 residues. CDR3: CASRDRGLNEQYF. The CDR3 nucleotides read TGTGCCAGCAGAGACAGGGGCCTCAACGAGCAGTACTTC.

The rearrangement joins TRBV7-2 to TRBJ1-1, with 8 bases lining up with TRBD1. The CDR3 extends over 13 amino acids. J was trimmed by 4 bases and V by 5 bases; bases with no gene match: 3. The germline V gene has CDR1 SGHTA and CDR2 FQGNSA. CDR3 in DNA: TGTGCCAGCAGCCCCACAGGGGGCACTGAAGCTTTCTTT. Its protein product is CASSPTGGTEAFF. Supplemented by reference TRBV7-2 and TRBJ1-1, the full variable domain reads GAGVSQSPSNKVTEKGKDVELRCDPISGHTALYWYRQSLGQGLEFLIYFQGNSAPDKSGLPSDRFSAERTGGSVSTLTIQRTQQEDSAVYLCASSPTGGTEAFFGQGTRLTVV.

The chain carries TRBV19 and TRBJ1-2, with D uncertain. This CDR3 contains 17 residues. With 8 bases removed from V and 0 bases from J, the gap between germline ends came to 22 bases. Germline V gene sequence: CDR1 LNHDA, CDR2 SQIVND (reference sequence). The CDR3 DNA sequence: TGTGCCAGTTCACTGCCCGGCCAGGCGAGCTCTAACTATGGCTACACCTTC. It encodes CASSLPGQASSNYGYTF.

The J gene is TRBJ1-1, the V gene TRBV19, with TRBD1 identical over 7 bases. The CDR3 has 14 residues. CDR1 is LNHDA, CDR2 SQIVND, per germline (reference sequence). Germline trimming cut 4 bases from V and 11 bases from J; bases unmatched to any gene: 13. CDR3 sequence reads: CASSKGQWAGWAFF. CDR3 coding DNA: TGTGCCAGTAGTAAGGGACAGTGGGCTGGATGGGCTTTCTTT.

This clone appeared a few times. V usage is TRBV29-1 and J usage is TRBJ1-1; a weak D match, TRBD1 (5 bases). This CDR3 spans 12 amino acids. Germline V gene sequence: CDR1 SQVTM, CDR2 ANQGSEA. Trimming cost V 4 bases and J 5 bases, with 11 bases left between them. CDR3 nucleotide sequence: TGCAGCGTTGGAGGTCGGGGGACTGAAGCTTTCTTT. Encoded protein: CSVGGRGTEAFF.

The chain joins TRBV7-3 to TRBJ2-2; 8 positions match TRBD1. The CDR3 spans 15 residues. The V and J ends lost 3 bases and 7 bases, in that order; junction bases with no gene match: 7. The germline V gene encodes CDR1 SGHTA and CDR2 FQGTGA. This CDR3 reads CASSFDRGGFGELFF. The CDR3 nucleotides read TGTGCCAGCAGCTTCGACAGGGGCGGTTTCGGGGAGCTGTTTTTT.

J is TRBJ2-1 and V is TRBV2, with D possibly being TRBD1 (6 bases). Germline V CDR1 and CDR2: SNHLY, FYNNEI. This CDR3 contains 12 residues. V was shortened by 8 bases and J by 4 bases, with 9 bases between the two germline ends. The CDR3 coding sequence is TGTGCCAGCCAGGGGCAATACAATGAGCAGTTCTTC. It encodes CASQGQYNEQFF.

The V and J genes are TRBV5-5 and TRBJ1-5; perhaps TRBD1 as D (5 bases). Trimming took off 4 bases at V and 2 bases at J, with 16 bases between the two ends. CDR3 length: 16 amino acids. Germline V CDR1 and CDR2: SGHKS, YYEKEE (reference sequence). CDR3 bases: TGTGCCAGCAGCCCGATGGGAGGGGACGGCAATCAGCCCCAGCATTTT. This encodes CASSPMGGDGNQPQHF.

The chain is built from TRBV20-1 and TRBJ2-7; D is undetermined. Trimming removed 4 bases at V and 5 bases at J, with 9 bases between. Germline lookup yields CDR1 DFQATT and CDR2 SNEGSKA (reference sequence). There are 11 residues in the CDR3. The CDR3 coding sequence is TGCAGTGCTACCGAACTGGACGAGCAGTACTTC. Translating it yields CSATELDEQYF.

The J gene is TRBJ1-1, the V gene TRBV7-3; TRBD1 aligns across 8 bases. The CDR3 has 13 amino acids. In germline, CDR1 is SGHTA, CDR2 FQGTGA. With V trimmed by 5 bases and J by 6 bases, 5 bases remained unmatched. DNA of the CDR3: TGTGCCAGCAGCAAACAGGGGGTCCCTGAAGCTTTCTTT. This gives the protein CASSKQGVPEAFF.

V and J are TRBV4-1 and TRBJ1-6, with D perhaps TRBD1 (6 bases). Trimming took 3 bases from V and 3 from J, leaving 12 bases between them. This CDR3 comprises 16 residues. The germline V gene encodes CDR1 MGHRA and CDR2 YSYEKL. This CDR3 reads CASSQETQGYNSPLHF. The CDR3 DNA reads TGCGCCAGCAGCCAGGAGACACAGGGCTATAATTCACCCCTCCACTTT.

About this clone itself: Mismatch with germline at one junction end may stem from a read error. This chain's CDR3 is CASSLVWFRTANTGELFF. The CDR3 DNA is TGTGCCAGCAGTTTAGTATGGTTCAGGACAGCGAACACCGGGGAGCTGTTTTTT. The rearrangement joins TRBV13 to TRBJ2-2; perhaps TRBD1 as D (6 bases). In germline, CDR1 is PRHDT, CDR2 FYEKMQ (reference sequence). The CDR3 has 18 amino acids.

The CDR3 sequence is CASSLSLAGGPGDTQYF. The CDR3 DNA reads TGTGCCAGCAGTTTATCACTAGCGGGGGGGCCGGGAGATACGCAGTATTTT. The gene calls are TRBV28 and TRBJ2-3; TRBD2 aligns across 13 bases. The CDR3 length is 17 residues. The trim removed 1 base at V and 5 bases at J, leaving 6 bases unmatched. Germline lookup yields CDR1 MDHEN and CDR2 SYDVKM.

This chain links TRBV2 with TRBJ1-2, with D tentatively TRBD1 (6 bases). With 8 bases removed from V and 4 bases from J, the gap between germline ends came to 11 bases. This CDR3 comprises 12 residues. Germline-derived CDR1 and CDR2 are SNHLY and FYNNEI. The CDR3 sequence: CASQPDSYGYTF. CDR3 nucleotide sequence: TGTGCCAGCCAACCGGACAGCTATGGCTACACCTTC.

This clone has just a few counts. CDR3 region: CASSLEPQRANTGELFF. CDR3 DNA: TGTGCCAGCAGCTTAGAGCCCCAGCGGGCGAACACCGGGGAGCTGTTTTTT. V is TRBV7-6 and J is TRBJ2-2, with D possibly being TRBD2 (6 bases). From germline, CDR1 is SGHVS and CDR2 FNYEAQ. The ends were cut back, 1 base at V and 0 bases at J, with 12 bases in the middle. The CDR3 has 17 residues.

This clone was counted once. The gene calls are TRBV7-9 and TRBJ2-2, with 10 bases aligning to TRBD2. The CDR3 runs to 16 residues. The germline V gene encodes CDR1 SEHNR and CDR2 FQNEAQ (reference sequence). V lost 5 bases to trimming and J lost 1 base; unmatched junction nucleotides: 4. The DNA for the CDR3 is TGTGCCAGCAGCCATAGCGGGGGGATGAACACCGGGGAGCTGTTTTTT. It encodes CASSHSGGMNTGELFF.

The rearrangement uses TRBV5-1 and TRBJ1-1; TRBD1 is a possible D gene (6 bases). From germline, CDR1 is SGHRS and CDR2 YFSETQ. V lost 2 bases, J lost 5 bases, and 19 bases lay in between. The CDR3 extends over 16 amino acids. CDR3 coding DNA: TGCGCCAGCAGCTTCGTTATAGCGCAGGGGAGTACTGAAGCTTTCTTT. Translated, it gives CASSFVIAQGSTEAFF.

The chain recombines TRBV7-9 with TRBJ1-1; D remains unclear. Deletions cut 1 base from V and 3 bases from J, with 9 bases between. CDR1 is SEHNR and CDR2 is FQNEAQ in the germline V gene (reference sequence). This CDR3 comprises 14 residues. The CDR3: CASSLVFSYTEAFF. The CDR3 DNA follows: TGTGCCAGCAGCTTAGTCTTCAGTTACACTGAAGCTTTCTTT.

This chain joins TRBV7-2 and TRBJ2-1, with 9 positions matching TRBD2. The CDR3 spans 15 residues. CDR1 is SGHTA and CDR2 is FQGNSA in the germline V gene. The V segment lost 5 bases and the J segment 9 bases; nucleotides outside the gene matches: 11. The DNA for the CDR3 is TGTGCCAGCAGCATCCAGCGGGGGGCGGGGAGTGAGCAGTTCTTC. It yields the protein CASSIQRGAGSEQFF.

The CDR3 coding sequence is TGTGCCAGCAGGGACACCTCTCGGGGCTACACCTTC. This gives the protein CASRDTSRGYTF. The chain employs TRBV6-1 and TRBJ1-2; D may be TRBD1 (5 bases). CDR3 size: 12 residues. Trimming stripped 6 bases from V and 8 bases from J, with 13 bases between. CDR1 and CDR2 from the germline V gene are MNHNS and SASEGT.

The chain couples TRBV6-1 to TRBJ1-2, with TRBD1 matching over 9 bases. V shed 0 bases, J shed 1 base, and the junction held 3 bases outside the gene matches. The CDR3 loop spans 16 amino acids. Germline V gene data show CDR1 as MNHNS and CDR2 as SASEGT. CDR3 DNA: TGTGCCAGCAGTGAAGCGGGGACAGGGCTTAACTATGGCTACACCTTC. This sequence encodes CASSEAGTGLNYGYTF.